This entry features one T cell receptor beta chain sequence. The record originates from a study of control samples from healthy donors and cancer patients. The CDR3 loop spans 15 amino acids. V lost 5 bases, J lost 2 bases, and 12 bases lay in between. Germline V gene sequence: CDR1 LNHDA, CDR2 SQIVND (reference sequence). Profiled with immunoSEQ multiplex PCR; TCRdb holds only in-frame clones, not every one. This table has about 140,000 clones, about nine tenths appearing once. The chain joins TRBV19 to TRBJ1-4; D is unresolved. Sequenced: blood. The receptor was derived from a man aged 30 to 39 in good health. The CDR3 loop is CASSARRATNEKLFF. The CDR3 DNA is TGTGCCAGTAGTGCCCGAAGGGCGACTAATGAAAAACTGTTTTTT.